This TCR beta chain is drawn from a study of monozygotic twins with inflammatory bowel disease (dated by TCRdb to the late 2010s). In the study overall: In total, 30 or so monozygotic twin pairs made up the full study: 19 Danish pairs, all IBD-discordant, plus nine German pairs, of which four were IBD-concordant and five were IBD-discordant. Disease-associated traits were sought mainly through comparisons between IBD patients and their genetically identical healthy co-twins within discordant pairs. Each individual had, on average, about 151 000 unique TCRalpha sequences and 181 000 unique TCRbeta sequences available for analysis. Summary of the overall study and its limitations: The results gave no support for a single strong signal or clonotype linked to IBD. Different T cell subtypes could not be distinguished in the analysis. IBD patients shared fewer clonotypes with other individuals than healthy twins did, most markedly in patients showing signs of disease activity. Repertoire similarity did not differ between concordant and discordant twins, which could be due to limited statistical power. Measured by the inverse Simpson index, TCRbeta repertoire diversity was lower in IBD patients than in their healthy co-twins. Because patients were on differing immunosuppressive treatments, the repertoires may have picked up extra background noise and inter-individual variability.

From each donor, a roughly 2.5 ml peripheral blood sample was drawn into PAXgene tubes and stored at -80 degrees C. Without any T cell sorting, total RNA was extracted from whole blood using the PAXgene blood miRNA kit on an automated QIAcube. Peripheral blood from monozygotic twin pairs concordant or discordant for inflammatory bowel disease was subjected to deep TCRalpha and TCRbeta repertoire profiling with unique molecular barcoding. Smoking habits were recorded for all twin pairs, with individuals classified as current, former or never smokers. Libraries were built with 5' RACE. Each TCR library was prepared from 3,500 to 4,500 ng of total RNA. For each sample, cDNA synthesis with SMARTScribe reverse transcriptase was split into eight separate reactions. During cDNA synthesis, template switching introduced unique molecular identifiers that contained a 6-nucleotide sample barcode. TCRalpha and TCRbeta cDNA was amplified in two nested PCRs of 16 and 9 cycles, and bead purification was carried out after each PCR. Before amplification, cDNA was treated with uracil DNA-glycosylase and purified using the QIAquick PCR purification kit. The second PCR added Illumina TruSeq-compatible adapters along with sample-specific barcodes. Library quality and concentration were checked on TapeStation and Qubit, and libraries were pooled at about 4.9 ng each. Sequencing of the pooled libraries was done on an Illumina HiSeq2500 single-index Rapid Run using custom sequencing primers and 2 x 100 bp reads. The study's own analysis went as follows. PCR and sequencing errors were corrected by UMI-based consensus assembly using MiGEC version 1.2.6. MiXCR version 2.1.1 was used for V(D)J alignment, clonotype assembly and CDR3 extraction. To normalise gene usage, clonotype sharing and MAIT/NKT TCR abundance, the top 1000, 10 000 and 20 000 clonotypes in each sample were analysed. After downsampling to 27 000 UMIs, diversity was calculated as the inverse Simpson index using the vegan R package. Paired Mann-Whitney U tests on discordant twin pairs were used, with Benjamini-Hochberg multiple-testing correction. The reads went through TCRdb reprocessing, and each CDR3 protein sequence gets one entry with no DNA. Here the V and J calls rest on TCRdb's processing, not on the authors' analysis. The data table for this sample lists about 300,000 distinct CDR3 sequences. 5% to 6% of the sample belongs to the ten largest clones.

The CDR1 and CDR2 encoded by the germline V gene (reference sequence) are DFQATT and SNEGSKA. Reading from cysteine to phenylalanine, the CDR3 counts 12 amino acids. The record lacks a DNA sequence. Notes on this clonotype: Its cognate antigen has yet to be identified.

Recombination joined TRBV20-1 with TRBJ1-3; TCRdb's assignment of TRBD1 cannot be checked, as there is no DNA. The source is a human donor with ulcerative colitis or Crohn's disease, or a healthy co-twin of an affected twin (not recorded which). The sequencing sample was made of blood. The CDR3 region has the sequence CSARDLGDTIYF.